What follows are 12 T cell receptor beta chains derived from one specimen sequenced in a study of CXCR3-negative and CXCR3-positive naive CD8 T cells. UMI-tagged TRB cDNA libraries were built via 5' RACE. From the 5' RACE reads, TCRdb lists one entry per CDR3 protein and no DNA. The sample totals 45,000 to 70,000 distinct CDR3 sequences. Sequenced: memory CD8+ T cells from blood. These receptors originate from a human donor in good health. Some clones in this sample may be carry-over from other donors' samples.

The chain has TRBV7-8 and TRBJ1-1; there is no DNA to check the TCRdb D call of TRBD1. The V gene's germline CDR1 is SGHVS and CDR2 FQNEAQ. The CDR3 runs 12 residues. This chain's CDR3 is CASSHLGVEAFF.

V is TRBV27 and J is TRBJ2-7; there is no DNA to check the TCRdb D call of TRBD2. Germline assignment: CDR1 MNHEY and CDR2 SMNVEV (reference sequence). This CDR3 comprises 14 residues. CDR3 amino acids: CASTSGLAGDEQYF.

The chain has TRBV29-1 and TRBJ2-7; TCRdb designates TRBD1, a call that cannot be tested without DNA. Germline CDR1 SQVTM, CDR2 ANQGSEA. The CDR3 has 15 amino acids. The CDR3 here is CSVASGTDLFYEQYF.

V and J are TRBV7-9 and TRBJ2-1. Germline values: CDR1 SEHNR, CDR2 FQNEAQ (reference sequence). The CDR3 totals 12 residues. The CDR3 loop is CASSLAINEQFF. The variable domain in full, with the rest retrieved from reference TRBV7-9 and TRBJ2-1, is DTGVSQNPRHKITKRGQNVTFRCDPISEHNRLYWYRQTLGQGPEFLTYFQNEAQLEKSRLLSDRFSAERPKGSFSTLEIQRTEQGDSAMYLCASSLAINEQFFGPGTRLTVL.

The chain recombines TRBV4-2 with TRBJ2-7; the D gene TCRdb calls, TRBD1, cannot be checked with no DNA. The CDR3 contains 16 residues. Germline V lookup: CDR1 LGHNA, CDR2 YNFKEQ. This chain's CDR3 is CASSQEPGTARYEQYF.

This chain joins TRBV7-6 and TRBJ2-2. Germline V lookup: CDR1 SGHVS, CDR2 FNYEAQ. This CDR3 is 11 amino acids long. This chain's CDR3 is CASTYTGELFF.

The chain links TRBV5-1 to TRBJ2-1; TCRdb indicates TRBD2, and absent DNA this call remains unverified. Germline V gene data show CDR1 as SGHRS and CDR2 as YFSETQ. The CDR3 runs 14 residues. The chain's CDR3 is CASSLLAVDNEQFF.

This sequence joins TRBV4-1 and TRBJ2-1. Germline-derived CDR1 and CDR2 are MGHRA and YSYEKL. This CDR3 is 15 amino acids long. This CDR3 is CASSQDQRNYNEQFF.

The chain carries TRBV7-9 and TRBJ2-2; absent DNA, TCRdb's TRBD1 call cannot be checked. The CDR3 length is 16 residues. Germline-derived CDR1 and CDR2 are SEHNR and FQNEAQ (reference sequence). The CDR3 loop reads CASRPRRGTNTGELFF.

The chain carries TRBV29-1 and TRBJ2-1. The CDR3 contains 14 residues. The germline CDR1 and CDR2 sequences are SQVTM and ANQGSEA. The CDR3 loop reads CSVEYFTVENEQFF.

The chain recombines TRBV7-2 with TRBJ2-1; TCRdb indicates TRBD2, and absent DNA this call remains unverified. CDR3 length: 17 amino acids. In germline, CDR1 is SGHTA, CDR2 FQGNSA. CDR3 in amino acids: CASSLASPLAGYNEQFF. Variable domain in full (rest from reference TRBV7-2 and TRBJ2-1): GAGVSQSPSNKVTEKGKDVELRCDPISGHTALYWYRQSLGQGLEFLIYFQGNSAPDKSGLPSDRFSAERTGGSVSTLTIQRTQQEDSAVYLCASSLASPLAGYNEQFFGPGTRLTVL.

CDR3 protein: CASSPQQRTLNTGELFF. The chain recombines TRBV21-1 with TRBJ2-2. TRBV21-1 represents a pseudogene. This CDR3 contains 17 residues.